Listed here is a single T cell receptor (beta chain). V dropped 2 bases and J dropped 3 bases, with 15 bases sitting between them. The CDR3 covers 15 residues. Germline lookup yields CDR1 SGHRS and CDR2 YFSETQ. Sequenced by immunoSEQ multiplex PCR; TCRdb stores in-frame clones only, minus some. The sample records approximately 1.4 million clones, 95% to 99% being singletons. The source of the sample is a study of shared clonotypes between healthy human individuals. Sequencing used naive CD4+ T cells sorted from blood. The subset: CD45RA+ positively selected. The genes are TRBV5-1 and TRBJ2-7; weak D call: TRBD1 (6 bases). The sequence was collected from a man aged 30 to 39 in good health. The CDR3 sequence: CASSFSLQGDYEQYF. The CDR3, as DNA: TGCGCCAGCAGCTTTTCCCTACAGGGAGACTACGAGCAGTACTTC.